Following are 12 T cell receptor beta chains from one sample sequenced in a study of cytotoxic CD8 clonotypes in ibrutinib-treated CLL. Measured with immunoSEQ multiplex PCR; TCRdb has only the in-frame clones, and not every one. Of about 9,400 clones listed, roughly 57% are singletons. This specimen consisted of PBMCs, obtained before ibrutinib treatment. The receptors here all came from a human donor with chronic lymphocytic leukemia.

This chain connects TRBV6-1 to TRBJ2-6, with 7 bases aligning to TRBD2. V was clipped by 6 bases and J by 2 bases; unmatched bases: 4. The CDR3 loop spans 15 amino acids. From germline, CDR1 is MNHNS and CDR2 SASEGT. CDR3 protein: CASSVSGAGANVLTF. CDR3 nucleotide sequence: TGTGCCAGCAGCGTCAGCGGGGCTGGGGCCAACGTCCTGACTTTC.

The chain couples TRBV4-1 to TRBJ2-3, with a weak D call TRBD1 (6 bases). V gave up 4 bases and J gave up 0 bases, with 20 bases separating them. The germline V gene has CDR1 MGHRA and CDR2 YSYEKL. The CDR3 runs to 18 residues. The CDR3 loop is CASSRGVSRDTSTDTQYF. The CDR3 DNA is TGCGCCAGCAGCCGTGGCGTCTCCCGGGACACTAGCACAGATACGCAGTATTTT.

The J gene is TRBJ1-5, the V gene TRBV6-1; no firm D call. V dropped 9 bases and J dropped 3 bases, with 18 bases sitting between them. The CDR3 consists of 15 residues. Germline V gene data show CDR1 as MNHNS and CDR2 as SASEGT. For the CDR3, the DNA is TGTGCCAGTACCCCGAGTAGGGTGCCCAATCAGCCCCAGCATTTT. Translation: CASTPSRVPNQPQHF.

The rearrangement links TRBV19 to TRBJ2-7, with a weak D call TRBD1 (6 bases). The CDR3 has 13 residues. Between the trimmed V and J ends, which lost 5 bases and 1 base, there was a span of 9 bases. CDR1 is LNHDA and CDR2 is SQIVND in the germline V gene (reference sequence). The CDR3 region has the DNA TGTGCCAGTAGTGACAGGCCTTCCTACGAGCAGTACTTC. As protein: CASSDRPSYEQYF. The variable domain in full, with the rest retrieved from reference TRBV19 and TRBJ2-7, is DGGITQSPKYLFRKEGQNVTLSCEQNLNHDAMYWYRQDPGQGLRLIYYSQIVNDFQKGDIAEGYSVSREKKESFPLTVTSAQKNPTAFYLCASSDRPSYEQYFGPGTRLTVT.

The sample holds a few counts of this clone. CDR3 DNA: TGTGCCAGCAGTTTATCCGGGTCGACTAATGAAAAACTGTTTTTT. Translation: CASSLSGSTNEKLFF. The chain recombines TRBV27 with TRBJ1-4; no reliable D call. Deletions cut 0 bases from V and 2 bases from J, with 7 bases between. The CDR3 is made up of 15 amino acids. Germline lookup yields CDR1 MNHEY and CDR2 SMNVEV (reference sequence).

The rearrangement joins TRBV11-2 to TRBJ2-7, with unresolved D. The CDR3 totals 14 residues. V was clipped by 1 base and J by 4 bases, with 11 bases between them. Germline CDR1 is SGHAT and CDR2 is FQNNGV. The chain's CDR3 is CASSLVGRIYEQYF. The DNA for the CDR3 is TGTGCCAGCAGCTTAGTCGGCAGGATTTACGAGCAGTACTTC.

This clone came up a few times. This CDR3 is CASLYWANTEAFF. The CDR3 DNA is TGTGCCAGCTTATACTGGGCGAACACTGAAGCTTTCTTT. This chain joins TRBV18 and TRBJ1-1; D gene ambiguous. In germline, CDR1 is KGHSH, CDR2 LQKENI. V gave up 7 bases and J gave up 1 base, with 10 bases separating them. The CDR3 loop spans 13 amino acids.

V and J are TRBV6-1 and TRBJ2-7; 8 bases match TRBD2. The J segment lost 3 bases and the V segment lost 7 bases, leaving 11 bases of the junction unmatched. Germline loops: CDR1 MNHNS, CDR2 SASEGT. The CDR3 consists of 15 residues. CDR3 sequence reads: CASTKEFGGDYEQYF. The CDR3 region has the DNA TGTGCCAGCACGAAGGAGTTCGGGGGGGACTACGAGCAGTACTTC.

The chain recombines TRBV5-6 with TRBJ1-2; D is ambiguous. V gave up 0 bases and J gave up 8 bases, with 14 bases separating them. CDR1 is SGHDT and CDR2 is YYEEEE in the germline V gene. The CDR3 length is 14 residues. The CDR3 protein is CASSLDSGLKGYTF. CDR3 DNA sequence: TGTGCCAGCAGCTTGGATTCAGGTCTAAAAGGCTACACCTTC. The entire variable domain, with the rest obtained from reference TRBV5-6 and TRBJ1-2, is as follows: DAGVTQSPTHLIKTRGQQVTLRCSPKSGHDTVSWYQQALGQGPQFIFQYYEEEERQRGNFPDRFSGHQFPNYSSELNVNALLLGDSALYLCASSLDSGLKGYTFGSGTRLTVV.

This clone was picked up a small number of times. The J gene is TRBJ1-2, the V gene TRBV18; TRBD1 matches at 7 bases. Germline V gene lookup returns CDR1 KGHSH and CDR2 LQKENI. V shed 5 bases and J 2 bases; nucleotides not matched to a gene: 14. This CDR3 is built from 17 residues. The CDR3 nucleotides are TGTGCCAGCTCAAGTTTACAGGGGCGCCATTCGAACTATGGCTACACCTTC. Translation: CASSSLQGRHSNYGYTF.

The genes are TRBV9 and TRBJ1-1; D remains unclear. Germline V gene data show CDR1 as SGDLS and CDR2 as YYNGEE. V lost 4 bases to trimming and J lost 8 bases, with 12 bases between them. This CDR3 region has 12 residues. Here the CDR3 reads CASSKRSEEAFF. In nucleotides, the CDR3 is TGTGCCAGCAGCAAGCGGAGTGAGGAAGCTTTCTTT.

A few counts support this clone. The chain couples TRBV6-1 to TRBJ2-1; TRBD2 is a possible D gene (5 bases). The germline CDR1 and CDR2 sequences are MNHNS and SASEGT. This CDR3 is 16 amino acids long. Trimming left V 4 bases short and J 4 bases short, with 17 bases between. The CDR3 loop is CASSVYSAIPYNEQFF. The CDR3 coding sequence is TGTGCCAGCAGTGTGTATAGCGCCATCCCTTACAATGAGCAGTTCTTC.